A single sample is the source of the 30 T cell receptor beta chains below, sequenced in a study of beta chain features in type 1 diabetes. The sequenced template was cDNA made from the entire isolated RNA. Repertoires were generated with immunoSEQ multiplex PCR, while TCRdb's copy carries only in-frame clones and drops some. The table shows hundreds of thousands of clones, with roughly 12% occurring only once. Sequencing was done on a sample of naive CD4+ T cells from blood. The receptors originated from a man in his late teens or twenties in good health.

The CDR3 DNA sequence: TGCGCCAGCAGCTTGGGTCCCAGGGGGCAAGAGACCCAGTACTTC. Translation gives CASSLGPRGQETQYF. The genes are TRBV5-1 and TRBJ2-5; 7 bases line up with TRBD1. J lost 2 bases, V lost 0 bases, and 4 bases had no gene match. Germline CDR1 and CDR2: SGHRS and YFSETQ. The CDR3 spans 15 residues.

V and J are TRBV30 and TRBJ1-2, with D perhaps TRBD1 (5 bases). V was shortened by 3 bases and J by 8 bases, with 22 bases between the two germline ends. The CDR3 consists of 15 residues. CDR1 and CDR2 (germline): GTSNPN, SVGIG (reference sequence). The CDR3 protein is CAWSPIRGTGMGYTF. The CDR3 DNA is TGTGCCTGGAGCCCTATCCGGGGGACGGGTATGGGCTACACCTTC.

This clone showed up just a few times. The V call is TRBV5-1, the J call TRBJ2-5; no definite D call. V was cut by 4 bases and J by 1 base, with 8 bases left in between. Germline CDR1 and CDR2: SGHRS and YFSETQ. The CDR3 contains 13 residues. CDR3 nucleotide sequence: TGCGCCAGCAGCACGACACTCCAAGAGACCCAGTACTTC. As protein: CASSTTLQETQYF.

The CDR3 region is CSVRGQFSYEQYF. CDR3 nucleotides: TGCAGCGTTAGGGGACAGTTTTCCTACGAGCAGTACTTC. The rearrangement links TRBV29-1 to TRBJ2-7; 7 bases are shared with TRBD1. This CDR3 has 13 amino acids. The germline CDR1 and CDR2 sequences are SQVTM and ANQGSEA. V lost 5 bases, J lost 1 base, and 5 bases stayed unmatched.

The gene calls are TRBV9 and TRBJ2-3; tentatively, D is TRBD2 (5 bases). The germline CDR1 and CDR2 sequences are SGDLS and YYNGEE. The CDR3 runs to 15 residues. Trimming cost V 5 bases and J 2 bases, with 15 bases left between them. This CDR3 reads CASSPRGQITDTQYF. The CDR3 DNA sequence: TGTGCCAGCAGTCCTCGCGGGCAAATCACAGATACGCAGTATTTT.

This clone has only a few counts. V and J are TRBV20-1 and TRBJ2-5, with a weak D call TRBD1 (5 bases). Per germline, CDR1 DFQATT and CDR2 SNEGSKA (reference sequence). V was cut by 4 bases and J by 5 bases, with 5 bases left in between. The CDR3 contains 10 residues. CDR3 protein: CSAKGETQYF. The CDR3 DNA reads TGCAGTGCTAAGGGGGAGACCCAGTACTTC.

This clone was detected a few times. The chain has TRBV7-9 and TRBJ1-6, with a weak D call TRBD1 (6 bases). Between the trimmed V and J ends, which lost 4 bases and 8 bases, there was a span of 9 bases. Per germline, CDR1 SEHNR and CDR2 FQNEAQ (reference sequence). This CDR3 has 13 residues. The chain's CDR3 is CASSSNRDSPLHF. Here the CDR3 DNA reads TGTGCCAGCAGCTCTAACAGGGATTCACCCCTCCACTTT.

There are a few counts of this clone. The CDR3 is CSVYSYSSGELFF. CDR3 nucleotides: TGCAGCGTTTACTCATACAGCAGCGGGGAGCTGTTTTTT. This chain connects TRBV29-1 to TRBJ2-2; no firm D call. Germline lookup yields CDR1 SQVTM and CDR2 ANQGSEA. V gave up 5 bases and J gave up 7 bases, with 14 bases separating them. This CDR3 is 13 amino acids long.

The rearrangement uses TRBV10-2 and TRBJ2-3; 11 bases align to TRBD2. The CDR3 is 14 amino acids. CDR1 is WSHSY and CDR2 is SAAADI in the germline V gene. V gave up 7 bases and J gave up 10 bases; unmatched junction bases: 10. The CDR3 DNA sequence: TGCGCCAGCACTCTAGCGGGAGGCCCCTCTGCGCAGTATTTT. This translates into CASTLAGGPSAQYF.

This chain connects TRBV2 to TRBJ1-1; weak D call: TRBD1 (5 bases). The germline V gene has CDR1 SNHLY and CDR2 FYNNEI. The CDR3 runs 13 residues. V lost 4 bases to trimming and J lost 7 bases, with 13 bases between them. In DNA form, the CDR3 reads TGTGCCAGCAGTGGGACACTGTCTGGTGAAGCTTTCTTT. Its translation: CASSGTLSGEAFF.

This clone turned up a few times. Other DNA sequences in the sample encode the same CDR3. The chain uses TRBV7-2 and TRBJ1-5; D unresolved. The V end was cut by 5 bases, the J end by 9 bases, with 14 bases between. This CDR3 region has 13 residues. CDR1 is SGHTA and CDR2 is FQGNSA in the germline V gene. The CDR3 region is CASSPSDGWPQHF. The CDR3 DNA follows: TGTGCCAGCAGCCCCAGCGATGGATGGCCCCAGCATTTT.

The chain uses TRBV7-9 and TRBJ2-7; TRBD1 matches 7 bases. The V segment lost 5 bases and the J segment 3 bases; nucleotides outside the gene matches: 7. Per germline, CDR1 SEHNR and CDR2 FQNEAQ (reference sequence). The CDR3 contains 14 residues. The CDR3 is CASSPGQADYEQYF. DNA for the CDR3: TGTGCCAGCAGCCCAGGACAGGCCGACTACGAGCAGTACTTC.

This clone was detected only a few times. V usage is TRBV4-3 and J usage is TRBJ2-1, with D possibly matching TRBD2 (6 bases). Germline values: CDR1 LGHNA, CDR2 YSLEER. The CDR3 totals 14 residues. V lost 0 bases and J 9 bases, leaving 12 bases between the germline ends. The CDR3 spells CASSQETWGGEQFF. Written as DNA, the CDR3 is TGCGCCAGCAGCCAAGAAACCTGGGGAGGTGAGCAGTTCTTC.

V and J are TRBV4-3 and TRBJ2-5; 8 nucleotides match TRBD2. The DNA end favors TRBJ2-7, so the J call may be wrong. The CDR3 runs to 16 residues. The V gene's germline CDR1 is LGHNA and CDR2 YSLEER. The CDR3 loop is CASSQVKRGISYEQYF. For the CDR3, the DNA is TGCGCCAGCAGCCAAGTCAAGCGGGGGATCTCCTACGAGCAGTACTTC.

A word on this clone: The same CDR3 can be traced to other DNA sequences in this sample. The CDR3 DNA reads as TGTGCCTGGAGTTCGGGTTCTGGGGCCAACGTCCTGACTTTC. Amino acid sequence: CAWSSGSGANVLTF. The chain links TRBV30 to TRBJ2-6; no clear D gene. The V end lost 2 bases, the J end lost 1 base, and 6 bases lay between the germline ends. Germline CDR1 and CDR2: GTSNPN and SVGIG (reference sequence). The CDR3 has 14 amino acids.

The sample holds a few counts of this clone. The CDR3 is CASSPRGTEEKLFF. DNA of the CDR3: TGTGCCAGCTCACCACGGGGGACAGAAGAAAAACTGTTTTTT. This chain uses TRBV18 with TRBJ1-4, with 7 bases fitting TRBD1. The CDR3 totals 14 residues. V was pared by 1 base and J by 8 bases, with 4 bases of the junction left unmatched. Germline V gene sequence: CDR1 KGHSH, CDR2 LQKENI.

This clone was seen a few times. This chain links TRBV30 with TRBJ1-2; D is perhaps TRBD1 (5 bases). CDR3 length: 11 amino acids. Germline V gene lookup returns CDR1 GTSNPN and CDR2 SVGIG (reference sequence). Trimming took off 3 bases at V and 12 bases at J, with 14 bases between the two ends. The CDR3, as DNA: TGTGCCTGGAGCGCCCAGGGAGGGCACACCTTC. Translated, it gives CAWSAQGGHTF. The full variable domain, rest sourced from reference TRBV30 and TRBJ1-2, is SQTIHQWPATLVQPVGSPLSLECTVEGTSNPNLYWYRQAAGRGLQLLFYSVGIGQISSEVPQNLSASRPQDRQFILSSKKLLLSDSGFYLCAWSAQGGHTFGSGTRLTVV.

This clone was counted only a few times. This chain joins TRBV5-4 and TRBJ2-5, with TRBD2 matching 7 bases. CDR3 length equals 14 residues. The trim removed 0 bases at V and 5 bases at J, leaving 4 bases unmatched. Germline lookup yields CDR1 SGHNT and CDR2 YYREEE (reference sequence). CDR3 sequence (DNA): TGTGCCAGCAGCTTGGGGCTAGCGGTTGAGACCCAGTACTTC. Protein sequence: CASSLGLAVETQYF. The full variable domain, in which reference TRBV5-4 and TRBJ2-5 provide the parts outside the CDR3, is ETGVTQSPTHLIKTRGQQVTLRCSSQSGHNTVSWYQQALGQGPQFIFQYYREEENGRGNFPPRFSGLQFPNYSSELNVNALELDDSALYLCASSLGLAVETQYFGPGTRLLVL.

This clone has just a few counts. The V gene is TRBV7-3, the J gene TRBJ1-1; D is unclear. The CDR3 runs to 13 residues. Trimming pared 5 bases from V and 3 bases from J, leaving 10 bases between. CDR1 is SGHTA, CDR2 FQGTGA, per germline. In DNA, the CDR3 is TGTGCCAGCAGCGGTACAGCGGACACTGAAGCTTTCTTT. Its protein product is CASSGTADTEAFF.

For the CDR3, the DNA is TGCGCCAGCAGCTTGGAAATACAGGGGCGCTATGGCTACACCTTC. It is translated as CASSLEIQGRYGYTF. The chain joins TRBV5-1 to TRBJ1-2; 7 bases are shared with TRBD1. The CDR3 totals 15 residues. Germline-derived CDR1 and CDR2 are SGHRS and YFSETQ. The ends lost 0 bases at V and 4 bases at J; junction bases unmatched: 6.

The chain carries TRBV6-6 and TRBJ2-3; no definite D call. The V and J ends lost 3 bases and 0 bases respectively, with 7 bases between them. This CDR3 spans 14 amino acids. The germline V gene encodes CDR1 MNHNY and CDR2 SVGAGI (reference sequence). The CDR3 is CASSYGSSTDTQYF. CDR3 DNA sequence: TGTGCCAGCAGTTATGGCAGTAGCACAGATACGCAGTATTTT.

This clone was observed a handful of times. The chain has TRBV19 and TRBJ2-1; the match to TRBD1 covers 9 bases. Germline V gene data show CDR1 as LNHDA and CDR2 as SQIVND (reference sequence). With 3 bases clipped from V and 4 bases from J, the junction kept 1 base outside the gene matches. This CDR3 comprises 14 residues. The CDR3, as DNA: TGTGCCAGTAGTATTGGACAGGGGTACAATGAGCAGTTCTTC. Its protein product is CASSIGQGYNEQFF.

V and J are TRBV28 and TRBJ1-4; TRBD1 matches 10 bases. The CDR3 contains 14 residues. CDR1 and CDR2 from the germline V gene are MDHEN and SYDVKM. The trim removed 2 bases at V and 8 bases at J, leaving 2 bases unmatched. CDR3 nucleotide sequence: TGTGCCAGCAGTTTACGGGACAGGGGCGAAAAACTGTTTTTT. Amino acids: CASSLRDRGEKLFF.

The chain recombines TRBV10-2 with TRBJ2-7; D is perhaps TRBD1 (5 bases). The CDR3 consists of 13 residues. Germline-derived CDR1 and CDR2 are WSHSY and SAAADI. Trimming pared 7 bases from V and 1 base from J, leaving 11 bases between. The CDR3 nucleotides read TGCGCCAGCATAGGGGAACTTTCCTACGAGCAGTACTTC. Residues: CASIGELSYEQYF.

Only a few counts were recorded for this clone. For the CDR3, the DNA is TGTGCCAGCTCACCACCGTGGAGTTTGGAGACCCAGTACTTC. Its translation is CASSPPWSLETQYF. The rearrangement joins TRBV18 to TRBJ2-5, with unresolved D. The V end lost 0 bases, the J end lost 5 bases, and 10 bases lay between the germline ends. Germline assignment: CDR1 KGHSH and CDR2 LQKENI. CDR3 length: 14 amino acids.

There are a few counts of this clone. The rearrangement joins TRBV7-2 to TRBJ2-3, with 10 bases matching TRBD2. The CDR3 is 15 residues long. The V segment lost 5 bases and the J segment 3 bases; nucleotides outside the gene matches: 5. Germline-derived CDR1 and CDR2 are SGHTA and FQGNSA. CDR3 coding DNA: TGTGCCAGCAGCCCTCGGACTAGCGGTACAGATACGCAGTATTTT. Protein product: CASSPRTSGTDTQYF.

This clone was observed a handful of times. The chain has TRBV7-3 and TRBJ2-1, with 12 bases identical to TRBD2. CDR3 length: 14 amino acids. Germline V gives CDR1 SGHTA, CDR2 FQGTGA. Germline trimming cut 5 bases from V and 9 bases from J; bases unmatched to any gene: 5. CDR3 in DNA: TGTGCCAGCAGCCCGGGACTAGCGGGCGCTGAGCAGTTCTTC. Translation: CASSPGLAGAEQFF. The complete variable domain, with remaining parts taken from reference TRBV7-3 and TRBJ2-1, reads GAGVSQTPSNKVTEKGKYVELRCDPISGHTALYWYRQSLGQGPEFLIYFQGTGAADDSGLPNDRFFAVRPEGSVSTLKIQRTERGDSAVYLCASSPGLAGAEQFFGPGTRLTVL.

V and J are TRBV28 and TRBJ2-5, with 7 bases lining up with TRBD1. The CDR3 has 14 residues. Losses at the gene ends were 5 bases for V and 4 bases for J; bases not matched to a gene: 7. In germline, CDR1 is MDHEN, CDR2 SYDVKM. This CDR3 reads CASSPGQVGETQYF. CDR3 nucleotides: TGTGCCAGCAGTCCCGGACAGGTGGGAGAGACCCAGTACTTC.

A single count supports this clone. This rearrangement joins TRBV10-3 to TRBJ2-7; 10 bases align to TRBD1. With V trimmed by 6 bases and J by 7 bases, 6 bases remained unmatched. Germline V gene sequence: CDR1 ENHRY, CDR2 SYGVKD. The CDR3 consists of 13 residues. CDR3 amino acids: CAIRRQGAGEQYF. The CDR3 DNA reads as TGTGCCATCAGGAGACAGGGGGCGGGGGAGCAGTACTTC.

This clone showed up just a few times. This chain connects TRBV25-1 to TRBJ2-7; D may be TRBD1 (6 bases). Germline CDR1 MGHDK, CDR2 SYGVNS. This CDR3 has 18 residues. V was trimmed by 2 bases and J by 0 bases, leaving 20 bases between them. The CDR3 reads CASSEPPGVSGYSYEQYF. The DNA for the CDR3 is TGTGCCAGCAGTGAACCCCCAGGGGTCAGCGGTTACTCCTACGAGCAGTACTTC.